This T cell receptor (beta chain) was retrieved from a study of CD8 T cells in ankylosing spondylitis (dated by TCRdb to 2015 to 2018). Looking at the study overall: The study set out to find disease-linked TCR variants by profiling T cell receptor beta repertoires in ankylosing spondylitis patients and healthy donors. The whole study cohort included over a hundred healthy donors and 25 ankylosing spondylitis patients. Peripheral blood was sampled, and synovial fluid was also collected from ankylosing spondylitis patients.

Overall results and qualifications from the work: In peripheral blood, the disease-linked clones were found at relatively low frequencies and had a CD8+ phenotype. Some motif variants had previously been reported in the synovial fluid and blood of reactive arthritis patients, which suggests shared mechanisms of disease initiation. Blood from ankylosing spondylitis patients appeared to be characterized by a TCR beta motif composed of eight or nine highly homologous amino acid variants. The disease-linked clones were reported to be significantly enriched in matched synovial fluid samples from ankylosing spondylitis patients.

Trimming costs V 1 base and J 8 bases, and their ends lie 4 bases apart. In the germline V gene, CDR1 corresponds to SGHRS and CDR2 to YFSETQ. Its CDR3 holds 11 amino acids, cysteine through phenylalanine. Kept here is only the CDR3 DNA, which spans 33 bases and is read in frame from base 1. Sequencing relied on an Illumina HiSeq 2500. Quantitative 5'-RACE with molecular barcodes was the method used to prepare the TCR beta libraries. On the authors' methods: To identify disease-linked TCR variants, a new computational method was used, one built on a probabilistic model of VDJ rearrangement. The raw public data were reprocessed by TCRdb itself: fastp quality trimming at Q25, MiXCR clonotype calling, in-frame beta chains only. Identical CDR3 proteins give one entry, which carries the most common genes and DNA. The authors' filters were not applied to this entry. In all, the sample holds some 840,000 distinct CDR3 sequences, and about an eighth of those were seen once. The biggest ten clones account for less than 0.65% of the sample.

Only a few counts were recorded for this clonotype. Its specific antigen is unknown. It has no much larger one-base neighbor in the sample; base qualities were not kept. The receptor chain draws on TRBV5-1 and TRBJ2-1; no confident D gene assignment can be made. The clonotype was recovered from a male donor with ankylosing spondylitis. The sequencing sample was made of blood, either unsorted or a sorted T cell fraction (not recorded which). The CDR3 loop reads CASSLIYEQFF. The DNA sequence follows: TGCGCCAGCAGCTTGATCTATGAGCAGTTCTTC.